The present T cell receptor (beta chain) was sequenced within a study of T cell responses to AZD1222 COVID-19 vaccine (dated by TCRdb to the early 2020s). Study-wide context: A total of approximately 250 trial participants underwent TCR sequencing, of whom about 210 had received two doses of AZD1222 and approximately 25 had received two doses of the MenACWY control vaccine. Trial participants were enrolled by age into 18-55, 56-69 and 70-plus year subgroups, with 148, 28 and 57 TCR-sequenced participants respectively. General study outcomes and caveats: Spike-specific TCR breadth and depth rose significantly after two AZD1222 doses compared with day 0 and with MenACWY recipients. Because no day 14 peak-response samples were available, the repertoires could be characterized only after the peak T cell response. The vaccine-associated CD4 TCRs covered the entire spike protein, and the dominant responses fell in regions 160-218 and 743-854. Reportedly, almost half of the unique spike-specific TCRs recognized epitopes lying outside the regions that are mutated in the B.1.351 and B.1.1.7 variants. Most participants were white British and females outnumbered males, and the authors suggested that clonal diversity may have been underestimated. In the small 56-69-year group, the increase in depth fell short of significance, most likely because of low power. Conclusions about previously exposed vaccinees were limited because only a handful of AZD1222 recipients were SARS-CoV-2 seropositive at baseline.

The CDR3 regions of human TCRbeta chains were analyzed by immunosequencing. In the authors' own workflow: TCRs in the repertoires were compared against a reference library of SARS-CoV-2-specific TCRs that had been generated with the MIRA antigen-specificity platform. Breadth was defined as the fraction of unique TCRs that were SARS-CoV-2-associated. Depth was defined as the fraction of total T cells that were SARS-CoV-2-associated. Using the MIRA data, each spike-specific TCR was assigned both to the spike region to which the TCR was reactive and to a CD4 or CD8 class. Log10-transformed breadth and depth values were compared by one-way ANOVA with Sidak's multiple comparisons tests. Here the immuneACCESS table is served through TCRdb, limited to in-frame sequences with V and J called. Missing clones are a known gap in these copies; in checked studies unresolved V genes cover under half, and the rest lacks a known reason. V and J calls and clone size are copied from that table; D and trimming were computed from the DNA. The sample contains roughly 100,000 clones, 65% to 85% of them found a single time. The ten largest clones take up over 12% of the sample.

Interpreted using the paper, the time point label stands for: about 28 days (+/-7) after the second vaccine dose. AZD1222 recipients given second doses at about 4 weeks or at about 12 weeks were pooled, since spike-specific TCR depth and breadth were not found to differ between the two schedules. Samples from vaccinated people were obtained from the UK trials COV001 and COV002, which included a single-blind randomized controlled phase 2/3 trial of AZD1222 (ChAdOx1 nCoV-19) in healthy adults. Trial participant PBMC samples were collected at day 0 and day 28 after the second dose for TCRbeta chain sequencing. Of note for this clone: Its antigen target is currently unknown. Per-nucleotide qualities are absent, and no much larger clonotype sits a single base away.

The CDR3 spans 17 residues, from the cysteine through the phenylalanine. Just CDR3 DNA is preserved here, 51 bases in frame from base 1. Cut back by 0 bases and 5 bases, the V and J ends lie 16 bases apart. The CDR1 and CDR2 encoded by the germline V gene (reference sequence) are LNHNV and YYDKDF. This chain is built from TRBV15 and TRBJ1-4; perhaps TRBD1 is the D gene, with 6 bases matching. The sequence derives from an adult who received the AZD1222 COVID-19 vaccine. The input for sequencing was peripheral blood, taken 28 days after the second AZD1222 dose. The CDR3 protein sequence reads: CATSRDPGQGMNEKLFF. In nucleotides, the sequence is TGTGCCACCAGCAGAGATCCTGGGCAGGGGATGAATGAAAAACTGTTTTTT. Extended through the reference TRBV15 and TRBJ1-4 proteins, this CDR3 yields the full variable domain: DAMVIQNPRYQVTQFGKPVTLSCSQTLNHNVMYWYQQKSSQAPKLLFHYYDKDFNNEADTPDNFQSRRPNTSFCFLDIRSPGLGDTAMYLCATSRDPGQGMNEKLFFGSGTQLSVL.